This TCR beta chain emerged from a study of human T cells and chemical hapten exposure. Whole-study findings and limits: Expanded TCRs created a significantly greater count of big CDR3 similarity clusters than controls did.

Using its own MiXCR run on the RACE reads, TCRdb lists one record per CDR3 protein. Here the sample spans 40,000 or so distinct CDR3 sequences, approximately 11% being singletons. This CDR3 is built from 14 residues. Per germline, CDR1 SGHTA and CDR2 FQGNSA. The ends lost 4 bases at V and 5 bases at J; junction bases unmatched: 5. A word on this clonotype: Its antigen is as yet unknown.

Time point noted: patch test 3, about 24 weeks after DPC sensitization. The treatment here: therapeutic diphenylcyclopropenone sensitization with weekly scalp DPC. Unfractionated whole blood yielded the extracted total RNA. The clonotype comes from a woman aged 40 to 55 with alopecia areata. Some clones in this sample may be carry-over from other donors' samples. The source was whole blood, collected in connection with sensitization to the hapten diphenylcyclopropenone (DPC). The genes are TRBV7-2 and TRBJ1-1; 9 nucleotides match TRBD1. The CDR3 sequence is CASSWGQGGTEAFF. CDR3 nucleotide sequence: TGTGCCAGCAGCTGGGGACAGGGTGGAACTGAAGCTTTCTTT.